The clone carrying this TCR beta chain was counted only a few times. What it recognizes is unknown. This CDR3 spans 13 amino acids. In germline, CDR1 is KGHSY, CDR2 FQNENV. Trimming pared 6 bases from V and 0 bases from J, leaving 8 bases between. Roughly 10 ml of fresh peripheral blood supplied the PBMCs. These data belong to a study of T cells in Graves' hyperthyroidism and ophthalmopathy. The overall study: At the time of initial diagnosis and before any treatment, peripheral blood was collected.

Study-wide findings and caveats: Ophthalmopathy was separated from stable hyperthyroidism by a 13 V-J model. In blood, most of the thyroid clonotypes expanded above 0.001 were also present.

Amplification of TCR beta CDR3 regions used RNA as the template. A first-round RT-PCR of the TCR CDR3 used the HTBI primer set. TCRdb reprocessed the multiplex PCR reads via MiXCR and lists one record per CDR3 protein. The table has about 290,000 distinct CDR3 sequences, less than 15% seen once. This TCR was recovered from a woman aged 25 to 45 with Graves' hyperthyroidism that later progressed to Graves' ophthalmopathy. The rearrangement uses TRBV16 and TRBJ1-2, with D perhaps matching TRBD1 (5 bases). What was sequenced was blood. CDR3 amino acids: CASSSTANYGYTF. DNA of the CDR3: TGTGCCAGCAGTTCGACAGCTAACTATGGCTACACCTTC.